Included here is one T cell receptor (beta chain) sequence, with context. These data come from a study of blood T cell repertoires in COVID-19. The table came from immunoSEQ multiplex PCR; TCRdb's copy has only in-frame clones and leaves some out. The table shows 91,000 or so clones, with 85% to 90% occurring only once. Germline CDR1 and CDR2: SGHDT and YYEEEE. The CDR3 consists of 15 residues. V dropped 6 bases and J dropped 8; count of bases not matched to a gene: 13. This sequence joins TRBV5-6 and TRBJ1-3; 8 nucleotides agree with TRBD1. The specimen was peripheral blood. The origin of this receptor is a human donor in a cohort sampled during active COVID-19. The DNA of the CDR3 is TGTGCCAGCAAAAGGACAGGGCATGGAACAGACACCATATATTTT. This translates into CASKRTGHGTDTIYF.